The 31 T cell receptor beta chains in this list originate from one sample, sequenced in a study of metastatic and nonmetastatic thyroid tumors. No patient had received any treatment before thyroid surgery. TCRdb reprocessed the PCR reads via MiXCR. The sample contains 14,000 to 15,000 clones, around 4% of which appear only once. Sequencing was carried out using tumor tissue. The receptor source for this set is a female donor with papillary thyroid cancer or a benign thyroid nodule (not recorded which). Some clones in this sample may be carry-over from other donors' samples.

This clone was picked up a small number of times. The chain joins TRBV6-1 to TRBJ1-2; TRBD1 agrees at 8 bases. V shed 5 bases, J shed 7 bases, and the junction held 15 bases outside the gene matches. This CDR3 spans 16 amino acids. CDR1 and CDR2 (germline): MNHNS, SASEGT. This CDR3 reads CASSFRAGGTFGGYTF. The CDR3 DNA is TGTGCCAGCAGTTTTAGGGCAGGGGGCACTTTTGGTGGCTACACCTTC.

The chain employs TRBV28 and TRBJ1-1; 10 bases are a match to TRBD1. This CDR3 comprises 13 residues. After removal of 4 bases from V and 7 bases from J, the junction contained 3 bases not matched to a gene. The germline CDR1 and CDR2 sequences are MDHEN and SYDVKM. CDR3 DNA: TGTGCCAGCAGTTCCGGACAGGGGGGTGAAGCTTTCTTT. It translates to CASSSGQGGEAFF. The variable domain in full, with the rest retrieved from reference TRBV28 and TRBJ1-1, is DVKVTQSSRYLVKRTGEKVFLECVQDMDHENMFWYRQDPGLGLRLIYFSYDVKMKEKGDIPEGYSVSREKKERFSLILESASTNQTSMYLCASSSGQGGEAFFGQGTRLTVV.

The sample holds a few counts of this clone. V usage is TRBV12-3 or TRBV12-4 and J usage is TRBJ1-2; TRBD1 might be the D (6 bases). CDR3 length: 15 amino acids. V shed 4 bases and J shed 4 bases, with 16 bases lying between them. For the CDR3, the DNA is TGTGCCAGCAGTTCCCCGGGGGGCGTAATCTATGGCTACACCTTC. Its protein product is CASSSPGGVIYGYTF.

The V gene is TRBV9, the J gene TRBJ2-5, with 8 bases that match TRBD2. V gave up 4 bases and J gave up 7 bases; unmatched junction bases: 9. CDR1 and CDR2 from the germline V gene are SGDLS and YYNGEE. This CDR3 has 14 amino acids. The CDR3, as DNA: TGTGCCAGCAGCACCAATGACCTAGCGGGGACCCAGTACTTC. Protein: CASSTNDLAGTQYF. Full variable domain (remainder filled in from reference TRBV9 and TRBJ2-5): DSGVTQTPKHLITATGQRVTLRCSPRSGDLSVYWYQQSLDQGLQFLIQYYNGEERAKGNILERFSAQQFPDLHSELNLSSLELGDSALYFCASSTNDLAGTQYFGPGTRLLVL.

This clone was recorded a few times. The gene calls are TRBV25-1 and TRBJ2-5; 9 bases are a match to TRBD1. Germline assignment: CDR1 MGHDK and CDR2 SYGVNS. This CDR3 is 13 amino acids long. V lost 7 bases, J lost 4 bases, and 4 bases stayed unmatched. This CDR3 reads CASKDRGRETQYF. CDR3 DNA sequence: TGTGCCAGCAAAGACAGGGGGAGAGAGACCCAGTACTTC.

This clone was found a few times. The CDR3 DNA follows: TGTGCCACCAGCAGAGTGGGGGAAACTGGGGCCAACGTCCTGACTTTC. Its translation is CATSRVGETGANVLTF. This chain links TRBV15 with TRBJ2-6, with D tentatively TRBD1 or TRBD2 (5 bases each). This CDR3 has 16 residues. Germline lookup yields CDR1 LNHNV and CDR2 YYDKDF (reference sequence). The V gene lost 1 base and the J gene lost 2 bases, with 9 bases spanning the gap.

The rearrangement uses TRBV20-1 and TRBJ1-5; 8 positions agree with TRBD1. J lost 3 bases, V lost 2 bases, and 9 bases had no gene match. This CDR3 has 16 residues. Germline V CDR1 and CDR2: DFQATT, SNEGSKA (reference sequence). The CDR3 bases are TGCAGTGCTAGAAGGCCCGGGACAGGCGTCAATCAGCCCCAGCATTTT. Translated: CSARRPGTGVNQPQHF.

The chain employs TRBV6-2 or TRBV6-3 and TRBJ1-1; TRBD1 aligns across 9 bases. CDR1 and CDR2 (germline): MNHEY, SVGEGT. The trim removed 5 bases at V and 4 bases at J, leaving 8 bases unmatched. The CDR3 totals 15 residues. CDR3 sequence (DNA): TGTGCCAGCAGTCAAAACAGGGGGCAGATCACTGAAGCTTTCTTT. It codes for CASSQNRGQITEAFF.

As DNA, the CDR3 is TGTGCCAGCAGTGAGTTGTCTTATGGCTACACCTTC. It specifies CASSELSYGYTF. V gene TRBV2 combines with J gene TRBJ1-2; D remains ambiguous. With 3 bases removed from V and 5 bases from J, the gap between germline ends came to 7 bases. This CDR3 is built from 12 residues. Germline CDR1 SNHLY, CDR2 FYNNEI.

This clone was detected a few times. Its ends do not fully match the called genes, so a read error is possible. V is TRBV6-1 and J is TRBJ2-7; TRBD2 is a possible D gene (5 bases). CDR3 length equals 10 residues. Germline CDR1 MNHNS, CDR2 SASEGT. CDR3 region: CACGQRERYF. The CDR3 bases are TGTGCTTGCGGGCAGAGGGAGCGGTACTTC.

This clone was detected ten times or more. The chain combines TRBV5-5 with TRBJ1-5; D unresolved. This CDR3 region has 15 residues. V was cut by 2 bases and J by 0 bases, with 9 bases left in between. In germline, CDR1 is SGHKS, CDR2 YYEKEE (reference sequence). The CDR3: CASSFGQYSNQPQHF. The CDR3 DNA reads as TGTGCCAGCAGCTTCGGGCAATATAGCAATCAGCCCCAGCATTTT.

A few counts support this clone. J is TRBJ2-7 and V is TRBV6-1; D unresolved. The V and J ends lost 7 bases and 1 base respectively, with 14 bases between them. This CDR3 region has 14 residues. Per the germline V gene, CDR1 is MNHNS and CDR2 is SASEGT. In nucleotides, the CDR3 is TGTGCCAGCAAAGTACTAACTTCATCCTACGAGCAGTACTTC. It codes for CASKVLTSSYEQYF.

The chain recombines TRBV6-4 with TRBJ2-3; 8 bases line up with TRBD2. The germline V gene encodes CDR1 MRHNA and CDR2 SNTAGT. The CDR3 spans 16 residues. The J segment lost 4 bases and the V segment lost 3 bases, leaving 9 bases of the junction unmatched. The CDR3 DNA is TGTGCCAGCAGTGATTCGGCGGGAGGCGGTGCAGATACGCAGTATTTT. Translating gives CASSDSAGGGADTQYF.

This clone was recorded a few times. This chain joins TRBV28 and TRBJ1-3; D ambiguous. CDR1 is MDHEN and CDR2 is SYDVKM in the germline V gene. V was pared by 3 bases and J by 7 bases, with 13 bases between. The CDR3 covers 14 residues. The CDR3 loop is CASSFPGRENTIYF. The CDR3 DNA reads TGTGCCAGCAGTTTTCCCGGGCGCGAGAACACCATATATTTT.

There are a few counts of this clone. The chain couples TRBV19 to TRBJ1-5; TRBD1 matches at 10 bases. There are 18 residues in the CDR3. The trim removed 7 bases at V and 2 bases at J, leaving 14 bases unmatched. The V gene's germline CDR1 is LNHDA and CDR2 SQIVND (reference sequence). The CDR3 DNA is TGTGCCAGTACCCCATCGGACAGGGGGTACTATGGCAATCAGCCCCAGCATTTT. This gives the protein CASTPSDRGYYGNQPQHF.

The V gene is TRBV12-3 or TRBV12-4, the J gene TRBJ1-1; 11 nucleotides match TRBD1. V shed 1 base, J shed 4 bases, and the junction held 5 bases outside the gene matches. The CDR3 covers 16 residues. The CDR3 DNA sequence: TGTGCCAGCAGTTTAGAGGGACAGGGGGAGGGCACTGAAGCTTTCTTT. It specifies CASSLEGQGEGTEAFF.

In this sample, this clone turned up many times. The CDR3 sequence is CASRSGGETDTQYF. CDR3 bases: TGTGCCAGCAGGAGCGGGGGGGAGACAGATACGCAGTATTTT. The gene calls are TRBV28 and TRBJ2-3, with 10 nucleotides matching TRBD2. Germline assignment: CDR1 MDHEN and CDR2 SYDVKM. The CDR3 sequence is 14 residues long. Losses at the gene ends were 6 bases for V and 3 bases for J; bases not matched to a gene: 3.

This clone was seen only a few times. V is TRBV28 and J is TRBJ2-3; 7 positions match TRBD1. Trimming removed 5 bases from V and 4 bases from J; junction bases left unmatched: 12. The CDR3 consists of 16 residues. Germline CDR1 reads MDHEN; CDR2 reads SYDVKM. The CDR3 DNA reads TGTGCCAGCAGTCCATCGACCGACAGGGTGGCAGATACGCAGTATTTT. This translates into CASSPSTDRVADTQYF.

This clone appeared once. The rearrangement joins TRBV6-2 or TRBV6-3 to TRBJ2-3; TRBD2 might be the D (6 bases). This CDR3 spans 16 amino acids. V was clipped by 2 bases and J by 5 bases, with 17 bases between them. Germline V CDR1 and CDR2: MNHEY, SVGEGT. The CDR3 nucleotides are TGTGCCAGCAGTTACAAGGGACGGAGGGAGGAAGATACGCAGTATTTT. It codes for CASSYKGRREEDTQYF.

V is TRBV12-3 or TRBV12-4 and J is TRBJ1-6; perhaps TRBD1 as D (5 bases). This CDR3 contains 13 residues. The germline V and J ends were trimmed by 3 bases and 7 bases, with 7 bases remaining between them. The CDR3 spells CASSLGGNSPLHF. The CDR3, as DNA: TGTGCCAGCAGTTTGGGGGGGAATTCACCCCTCCACTTT.

At least ten counts were recorded for this clone. At one end the junction does not follow the germline gene, possibly because of a read error. This chain joins TRBV6-1 and TRBJ2-2; possible D gene TRBD1, 6 bases. The CDR3 has 12 residues. Germline V CDR1 and CDR2: MNHNS, SASEGT. The DNA for the CDR3 is TGTGCCACCGAAGGGGACACCGGGGAGCCGTTGTTT. The encoded protein is CATEGDTGEPLF.

V is TRBV11-3 and J is TRBJ2-3; a weak D match, TRBD2 (6 bases). Germline V lookup: CDR1 SGHNT, CDR2 YENEEA. The CDR3 covers 16 residues. V shed 1 base and J shed 1 base, with 12 bases lying between them. CDR3 protein: CASSLGTSPGTDTQYF. The CDR3 DNA is TGTGCCAGCAGCTTAGGCACTAGCCCCGGCACAGATACGCAGTATTTT.

In this sample, this clone turned up a few times. The J gene is TRBJ1-2, the V gene TRBV6-1; maybe TRBD1 (6 bases). CDR1 MNHNS and CDR2 SASEGT come from the germline V gene. The CDR3 length is 16 residues. The V gene lost 6 bases and the J gene lost 1 base, with 18 bases spanning the gap. The CDR3 nucleotides read TGTGCCAGCAGCCCTTGGGAGGGGGACGTTAACTATGGCTACACCTTC. It yields the protein CASSPWEGDVNYGYTF.

There are a few counts of this clone. The chain joins TRBV5-1 to TRBJ2-2; D gene ambiguous. This CDR3 contains 15 residues. The germline CDR1 and CDR2 sequences are SGHRS and YFSETQ. The germline V and J ends were trimmed by 1 base and 2 bases, with 9 bases remaining between them. The CDR3 sequence is CASSLLDRNTGELFF. The CDR3 nucleotides are TGCGCCAGCAGCTTGCTGGACCGAAACACCGGGGAGCTGTTTTTT.

This clone has more than one count but fewer than ten. The rearrangement uses TRBV5-8 and TRBJ1-3; D is perhaps TRBD1 (5 bases). The CDR3 runs 16 residues. V was cut by 7 bases and J by 0 bases, with 17 bases left in between. CDR1 and CDR2 from the germline V gene are SGHTS and YDEGEE. The CDR3 DNA is TGTGCCAGCGATGTATTGGGACGGTCCTCTGGAAACACCATATATTTT. Translated, it gives CASDVLGRSSGNTIYF. Supplemented by reference TRBV5-8 and TRBJ1-3, the full variable domain reads EAGVTQSPTHLIKTRGQQATLRCSPISGHTSVYWYQQALGLGLQFLLWYDEGEERNRGNFPPRFSGRQFPNYSSELNVNALELEDSALYLCASDVLGRSSGNTIYFGEGSWLTVV.

The gene calls are TRBV27 and TRBJ2-1; the match to TRBD1 covers 7 bases. The CDR3 is 15 residues long. CDR1 is MNHEY, CDR2 SMNVEV, per germline (reference sequence). The ends lost 4 bases at V and 2 bases at J; junction bases unmatched: 5. CDR3 loop: CASSSGTVAYNEQFF. Here the CDR3 DNA reads TGTGCCAGCAGTTCCGGGACAGTCGCCTACAATGAGCAGTTCTTC.

The sample holds a few counts of this clone. This rearrangement joins TRBV6-1 to TRBJ2-2; possibly TRBD2 for D (6 bases). This CDR3 spans 15 amino acids. The V end was cut by 9 bases, the J end by 4 bases, with 18 bases between. The germline V gene has CDR1 MNHNS and CDR2 SASEGT. For the CDR3, the DNA is TGTGCCAGTCAGGCCTACCCGGGAGTCACCGGGGAGCTGTTTTTT. This gives the protein CASQAYPGVTGELFF.

Worth noting for this clone: This sequence may be a read error, since a much larger clone differs from it by one base. The chain employs TRBV29-1 and TRBJ1-4, with 9 bases aligning to TRBD1. This CDR3 is 13 amino acids long. The germline V gene encodes CDR1 SQVTM and CDR2 ANQGSEA. The CDR3 sequence is CITRTGVNEKLFF. The CDR3 DNA follows: TGCATCACCAGGACAGGGGTTAATGAAAAACTGTTTTTT.

The chain has TRBV6-5 and TRBJ2-7, with D hard to call. Germline-derived CDR1 and CDR2 are MNHEY and SVGAGI. With 2 bases removed from V and 6 bases from J, the gap between germline ends came to 5 bases. The CDR3 has 11 amino acids. In DNA, the CDR3 is TGTGCCAGCAGTTACACCGGCGAGCAGTACTTC. This translates into CASSYTGEQYF.

On this clone: One end of the junction is discordant with germline, which a read error may explain. V is TRBV24-1 and J is TRBJ2-3; TRBD2 matches 7 bases. The CDR3 spans 13 residues. CDR1 and CDR2 (germline): KGHDR, SFDVKD. The CDR3 spells CGTRAGGYETQYF. CDR3 sequence (DNA): TGTGGCACCAGGGCCGGGGGGTACGAGACGCAGTATTTT.

This chain uses TRBV24-1 with TRBJ1-5; no firm D call. Per germline, CDR1 KGHDR and CDR2 SFDVKD. The V end lost 8 bases, the J end lost 0 bases, and 13 bases lay between the germline ends. This CDR3 comprises 15 residues. The CDR3 is CATIPPRTSNQPQHF. CDR3 in DNA: TGTGCCACCATCCCCCCCAGGACTAGCAATCAGCCCCAGCATTTT.